The TCR beta chain under discussion was sequenced for a study of T cell responses to AZD1222 COVID-19 vaccine. The study's findings and limits: In a largely white British group with more females than males, clonal diversity was possibly underestimated.

TCRdb keeps only in-frame clones here, not all; method: immunoSEQ multiplex PCR. The table has around 220,000 clones, approximately 94% seen once. As concerns this clone: As yet, its antigen is unknown.

Germline CDR1 is MDHEN and CDR2 is SYDVKM. The CDR3 covers 14 residues. Trimming took off 3 bases at V and 4 bases at J, with 10 bases between the two ends. This sequence joins TRBV28 and TRBJ1-5; D is unresolved. This sequence originates from an adult who received the MenACWY meningococcal vaccine as a control. Sequenced here: peripheral blood, sampled 28 days after the second dose of the MenACWY control vaccine. This chain's CDR3 is CASSLSGINQPQHF. The CDR3 bases are TGTGCCAGCAGTTTGTCGGGCATAAATCAGCCCCAGCATTTT.